Listed here are 21 T cell receptor beta chains from one sample, sequenced in a study of beta chain features in type 1 diabetes. Expressed TCRB transcripts were sequenced because the isolated RNA had all been reverse transcribed beforehand. Only in-frame clones appear in the TCRdb table, and some are missing; sequencing was by immunoSEQ multiplex PCR. The table has roughly 300,000 clones, around 15% seen once; the top ten hold around 7%. Sequencing was carried out using central memory CD4+ T cells from blood. The origin of the receptors is a man aged 30 to 45 in good health.

This clone has a handful of counts. V gene TRBV7-9 combines with J gene TRBJ2-2, with a tentative D call TRBD1 (6 bases). V was trimmed by 6 bases and J by 1 base, leaving 12 bases between them. The CDR3 is 15 residues long. Germline V CDR1 and CDR2: SEHNR, FQNEAQ (reference sequence). CDR3 sequence (DNA): TGTGCCAGCAGGAAAACGACAGGGAACACCGGGGAGCTGTTTTTT. It specifies CASRKTTGNTGELFF.

V and J are TRBV6-5 and TRBJ2-1; 12 bases line up with TRBD1. This CDR3 region has 15 residues. Looked up from germline, CDR1 is MNHEY and CDR2 is SVGAGI. After removal of 2 bases from V and 7 bases from J, the junction contained 3 bases not matched to a gene. The CDR3 loop is CASSYGTGGVNEQFF. CDR3 DNA: TGTGCCAGCAGTTACGGGACAGGGGGCGTAAATGAGCAGTTCTTC.

V is TRBV7-3 and J is TRBJ2-1, with 8 bases matching TRBD2. Germline V gives CDR1 SGHTA, CDR2 FQGTGA. V lost 2 bases and J lost 5; bases outside the gene matches: 8. The CDR3 totals 16 residues. Written as DNA, the CDR3 is TGTGCCAGCAGCTTATTACCGCGGGGGGCGGACAATGAGCAGTTCTTC. It translates to CASSLLPRGADNEQFF.

A few counts support this clone. V and J are TRBV6-5 and TRBJ1-1; weak D call: TRBD1 (6 bases). This CDR3 is built from 14 residues. V shed 2 bases and J shed 1 base, with 8 bases lying between them. CDR1 is MNHEY and CDR2 is SVGAGI in the germline V gene. Written as DNA, the CDR3 is TGTGCCAGCAGTTACGAGGGGGGGAACACTGAAGCTTTCTTT. It encodes CASSYEGGNTEAFF.

The chain carries TRBV12-5 and TRBJ1-1; D call uncertain. The germline gives CDR1 LGHNT, CDR2 FRNRAP. The length of the CDR3 is 13 residues. V lost 4 bases and J 2 bases, leaving 8 bases between the germline ends. CDR3 DNA: TGTGCTAGTGGTTCGACACTAAACACTGAAGCTTTCTTT. Protein sequence: CASGSTLNTEAFF.

This clone was counted between two and nine times. Different DNA sequences within this sample yield the same CDR3. The rearrangement links TRBV2 to TRBJ2-5; D is unclear. Per germline, CDR1 SNHLY and CDR2 FYNNEI. V was pared by 4 bases and J by 5 bases, with 2 bases between. The CDR3 has 10 amino acids. For the CDR3, the DNA is TGTGCCAGCAGTGTGGAGACCCAGTACTTC. Amino acids: CASSVETQYF.

Note on this clone: A read error may account for a junction end that differs from germline. The CDR3 DNA reads TGTGCCAGCAGTCAAACTACAGGGTCCAGCTCTGAAGCTTTCTTT. Translated: CASSQTTGSSSEAFF. V usage is TRBV10-3 and J usage is TRBJ1-1; a possible D gene is TRBD1 (6 bases). The CDR3 contains 15 residues. Germline-derived CDR1 and CDR2 are ENHRY and SYGVKD.

The V call is TRBV4-1, the J call TRBJ1-2, with a possible D match to TRBD1 (5 bases). V was clipped by 4 bases and J by 0 bases, with 12 bases between them. The CDR3 is 15 amino acids. From germline, CDR1 is MGHRA and CDR2 YSYEKL. The DNA of the CDR3 is TGCGCCAGCAGCCTCAGGGATAGTGCTAACTATGGCTACACCTTC. Protein product: CASSLRDSANYGYTF.

This clone occurred a few times. The chain has TRBV5-1 and TRBJ2-5; D might be TRBD1 (6 bases). Trimming cost V 3 bases and J 0 bases, with 9 bases left between them. The germline V gene has CDR1 SGHRS and CDR2 YFSETQ. This CDR3 region has 14 residues. Here the CDR3 reads CASSSGQYQETQYF. DNA for the CDR3: TGCGCCAGCAGCTCAGGACAGTACCAAGAGACCCAGTACTTC.

There are many counts of this clone. The gene calls are TRBV7-3 and TRBJ1-2, with TRBD1 as a possible D gene (5 bases). The CDR3 totals 13 residues. CDR1 SGHTA and CDR2 FQGTGA come from the germline V gene. V was clipped by 3 bases and J by 7 bases, with 12 bases between them. The CDR3 protein is CASSFRDLSGYTF. CDR3 coding DNA: TGTGCCAGCAGCTTCAGGGATTTGAGTGGCTACACCTTC.

In its sample, this clone was seen a few times. V gene TRBV5-4 combines with J gene TRBJ1-2; 10 positions match TRBD1. Trimming removed 4 bases from V and 1 base from J; junction bases left unmatched: 7. Germline loops: CDR1 SGHNT, CDR2 YYREEE (reference sequence). The CDR3 has 16 amino acids. The CDR3 region has the DNA TGTGCCAGCAGCCCAATGACAGGGGGCGATAACTATGGCTACACCTTC. Amino acid sequence: CASSPMTGGDNYGYTF.

This clone was recorded at least ten times. The V call is TRBV14, the J call TRBJ2-6; possible D gene TRBD2, 5 bases. V lost 0 bases and J lost 0, with 15 bases in between. This CDR3 contains 19 residues. Germline-derived CDR1 and CDR2 are SGHDN and FVKESK. The CDR3 region is CASSQEGGLGNSGANVLTF. Written as DNA, the CDR3 is TGTGCCAGCAGCCAAGAAGGAGGCCTCGGAAACTCTGGGGCCAACGTCCTGACTTTC.

The rearrangement joins TRBV9 to TRBJ2-7; TRBD2 matches at 7 bases. Germline assignment: CDR1 SGDLS and CDR2 YYNGEE. The CDR3 consists of 15 residues. V was pared by 4 bases and J by 2 bases, with 9 bases of the junction left unmatched. The CDR3 DNA sequence: TGTGCCAGCAGCCCTAGACTAGCCGGAACCTACGAGCAGTACTTC. Its translation is CASSPRLAGTYEQYF. Variable domain in full (rest from reference TRBV9 and TRBJ2-7): DSGVTQTPKHLITATGQRVTLRCSPRSGDLSVYWYQQSLDQGLQFLIQYYNGEERAKGNILERFSAQQFPDLHSELNLSSLELGDSALYFCASSPRLAGTYEQYFGPGTRLTVT.

This clone was counted once. CDR3: CASSPGPEDGYTF. CDR3 bases: TGTGCCAGCAGCCCAGGACCAGAAGATGGCTACACCTTC. The chain is built from TRBV9 and TRBJ1-2; D is unclear. The V gene lost 4 bases and the J gene lost 6 bases, with 13 bases spanning the gap. Germline loops: CDR1 SGDLS, CDR2 YYNGEE. The CDR3 extends over 13 amino acids.

This clone was detected a few times. The genes are TRBV6-5 and TRBJ1-6; D possibly corresponds to TRBD1 (6 bases). Germline V gene sequence: CDR1 MNHEY, CDR2 SVGAGI. Trimming shortened V by 6 bases and J by 10 bases, and 19 bases separated the two germline ends. The CDR3 covers 15 residues. CDR3 bases: TGTGCCAGCAGCCAAGGGTTGGGGGGCGCCTCACCCCTCCACTTT. Its protein is CASSQGLGGASPLHF.

This clone has more than one count but fewer than ten. V is TRBV10-1 and J is TRBJ2-7; D gene unclear. This CDR3 contains 13 residues. Germline V gives CDR1 WNHNN, CDR2 SYGVQD (reference sequence). Trimming took 0 bases from V and 7 from J, leaving 10 bases between them. The CDR3 coding sequence is TGCGCCAGCAGTGAGTCGGGCCGGCGGGAGCAGTACTTC. It translates to CASSESGRREQYF.

The chain employs TRBV6-1 and TRBJ1-2; the D is unclear. CDR3 length equals 17 residues. Germline V gene sequence: CDR1 MNHNS, CDR2 SASEGT. V lost 0 bases to trimming and J lost 3 bases, with 17 bases between them. In nucleotides, the CDR3 is TGTGCCAGCAGTGAAGCGCCTACCTCGGGAAAGCACTATGGCTACACCTTC. Amino acid sequence: CASSEAPTSGKHYGYTF.

The chain carries TRBV19 and TRBJ2-5; D not certain. The germline gives CDR1 LNHDA, CDR2 SQIVND (reference sequence). This CDR3 comprises 11 residues. V dropped 9 bases and J dropped 4 bases, with 9 bases sitting between them. The CDR3 coding sequence is TGTGCCAGCAGCCAGCGAGAGACCCAGTACTTC. The encoded protein is CASSQRETQYF.

The CDR3 here is CASSELLASTGELFF. The DNA of the CDR3 is TGTGCCAGCAGTGAATTACTAGCGAGCACCGGGGAGCTGTTTTTT. The chain links TRBV2 to TRBJ2-2, with 7 positions matching TRBD2. Trimming cost V 2 bases and J 4 bases; bases outside gene matches: 4. CDR1 is SNHLY and CDR2 is FYNNEI in the germline V gene. This CDR3 is built from 15 residues.

The chain combines TRBV6-4 with TRBJ2-7; no clear D. Germline CDR1 and CDR2: MRHNA and SNTAGT. The germline V and J ends were trimmed by 4 bases and 5 bases, with 18 bases remaining between them. The CDR3 covers 15 residues. The CDR3 DNA follows: TGTGCCAGCAGTGCCCCTCCCCGATCTCTGGACGAGCAGTACTTC. Amino acid sequence: CASSAPPRSLDEQYF.

The chain couples TRBV28 to TRBJ1-2; D not resolved. V gave up 4 bases and J gave up 1 base, with 13 bases separating them. Germline CDR1 MDHEN, CDR2 SYDVKM. CDR3 size: 15 residues. The CDR3 sequence is CASSSGPVYNYGYTF. The CDR3 nucleotides read TGTGCCAGCAGTTCAGGACCGGTCTATAACTATGGCTACACCTTC.